This TCR beta chain comes out of a study of blood T cells in healthy people across ages. This clonotype was observed a handful of times. A second PCR of roughly 7 to 11 cycles used a sample-barcoded 5' primer and a J-beta primer mix. Each CDR3 protein is one row after TCRdb ran MiXCR on the 5' RACE reads. This table has around 1,100,000 distinct CDR3 sequences, 35% to 45% appearing once. Germline V gene sequence: CDR1 MNHNY, CDR2 SVGAGI (reference sequence). This CDR3 has 13 residues. Deletions cut 5 bases from V and 4 bases from J, with 9 bases between. V and J are TRBV6-6 and TRBJ1-5; TRBD1 might be the D (5 bases). Source material: blood. The clonotype comes from a man aged 18 to 30 in good health. This CDR3 reads CASSDGGNQPQHF. In DNA, the CDR3 is TGTGCCAGCAGTGATGGGGGGAATCAGCCCCAGCATTTT.